One sample yielded the 9 T cell receptor beta chains listed below, sequenced in a study of T cell changes during pregnancy in multiple sclerosis. The method was immunoSEQ multiplex PCR; TCRdb's version includes in-frame clones alone and lacks a portion of them. The table lists roughly 110,000 clones, about 94% of them singletons, with more than 1.5% in the top ten. Here the sequenced sample was peripheral blood, taken in the third trimester of pregnancy. All receptors come from a female donor with multiple sclerosis, enrolled in a pregnancy study.

The chain has TRBV5-1 and TRBJ1-6; D is unresolved. This CDR3 is built from 16 residues. V dropped 4 bases and J dropped 0 bases, with 11 bases sitting between them. Germline V lookup: CDR1 SGHRS, CDR2 YFSETQ. CDR3 DNA sequence: TGCGCCAGCAGCCCCGACACCTACTCCTATAATTCACCCCTCCACTTT. It encodes CASSPDTYSYNSPLHF.

This clone was detected once. The genes are TRBV9 and TRBJ2-7; D is uncertain. The CDR3 is 9 residues long. Trimming left V 7 bases short and J 6 bases short, with 5 bases between. Looked up from germline, CDR1 is SGDLS and CDR2 is YYNGEE. The CDR3 nucleotides are TGTGCCAGCTCTATCGAGCAGTACTTC. Translation gives CASSIEQYF.

The chain combines TRBV6-4 with TRBJ1-2, with 9 bases fitting TRBD1. The V gene's germline CDR1 is MRHNA and CDR2 SNTAGT. Trimming removed 4 bases from V and 4 bases from J; junction bases left unmatched: 4. This CDR3 spans 14 amino acids. CDR3 region: CASSAGTGPYGYTF. The CDR3 DNA reads TGTGCCAGCAGTGCCGGGACAGGGCCCTATGGCTACACCTTC.

The J gene is TRBJ1-1, the V gene TRBV5-4; D is possibly TRBD1 (5 bases). CDR3 length: 16 residues. Germline CDR1 reads SGHNT; CDR2 reads YYREEE (reference sequence). Trimming stripped 0 bases from V and 1 base from J, with 13 bases between. The CDR3 DNA reads as TGTGCCAGCAGCTTGGGCGGACAAGGGAAGAACACTGAAGCTTTCTTT. This codes for CASSLGGQGKNTEAFF.

The gene calls are TRBV7-9 and TRBJ2-1, with 10 bases identical to TRBD1. CDR1 and CDR2 from the germline V gene are SEHNR and FQNEAQ (reference sequence). This CDR3 spans 18 amino acids. Trimming removed 6 bases from V and 1 base from J; junction bases left unmatched: 12. CDR3 DNA sequence: TGTGCCAGCAGAACCGGGACAGGGGTAATAAGGTCCTACAATGAGCAGTTCTTC. Its translation is CASRTGTGVIRSYNEQFF. Full variable domain (remainder filled in from reference TRBV7-9 and TRBJ2-1): DTGVSQNPRHKITKRGQNVTFRCDPISEHNRLYWYRQTLGQGPEFLTYFQNEAQLEKSRLLSDRFSAERPKGSFSTLEIQRTEQGDSAMYLCASRTGTGVIRSYNEQFFGPGTRLTVL.

The gene calls are TRBV5-4 and TRBJ2-5; possible D gene TRBD1, 6 bases. Trimming shortened V by 5 bases and J by 4 bases, and 15 bases separated the two germline ends. The CDR3 runs to 14 residues. The germline gives CDR1 SGHNT, CDR2 YYREEE (reference sequence). The CDR3 nucleotides read TGTGCCAGCAGTTCGTCGGGACAAGGAGAGACCCAGTACTTC. Residues: CASSSSGQGETQYF.

This clone was recorded only once. This chain links TRBV9 with TRBJ2-1, with 10 bases matching TRBD2. The V segment lost 1 base and the J segment 0 bases; nucleotides outside the gene matches: 10. The CDR3 consists of 19 residues. The germline V gene encodes CDR1 SGDLS and CDR2 YYNGEE. The CDR3 DNA is TGTGCCAGCAGCGTAAGCGTGGTAGCGGGGGGTAGCTCCTACAATGAGCAGTTCTTC. Residues: CASSVSVVAGGSSYNEQFF.

This sequence joins TRBV12-5 and TRBJ2-7; D may be TRBD1 (6 bases). In germline, CDR1 is LGHNT, CDR2 FRNRAP. This CDR3 is 22 amino acids long. Trimming left V 0 bases short and J 1 base short, with 31 bases between. The CDR3 DNA follows: TGTGCTAGTGGTTTGGTCAAATTTGGACAGACTACTAGACACTCATCTTCCTACGAGCAGTACTTC. Its protein is CASGLVKFGQTTRHSSSYEQYF.

The V call is TRBV27, the J call TRBJ2-1; no reliable D call. The CDR3 totals 15 residues. The germline V and J ends were trimmed by 3 bases and 0 bases, with 9 bases remaining between them. Germline assignment: CDR1 MNHEY and CDR2 SMNVEV (reference sequence). This CDR3 reads CASSFQLSSYNEQFF. The CDR3 DNA reads as TGTGCCAGCAGTTTCCAACTGAGCTCCTACAATGAGCAGTTCTTC.